This T cell receptor beta chain was sequenced for a study of blood T cells in healthy people across ages. Overall study: Roughly one uniquely barcoded beta molecule per two T cells was captured.

Sample-barcoded 5' priming and a J-beta primer mix drove a second PCR of roughly 7 to 11 cycles. TCRdb ran MiXCR on the 5' RACE reads and lists one entry per CDR3 protein. The repertoire includes about 640,000 distinct CDR3 sequences, roughly 53% of them detected once, and around 37% sits in the top ten. There are 14 residues in the CDR3. Germline V lookup: CDR1 LGHNA, CDR2 YSLEER. Between the trimmed V and J ends, which lost 1 base and 2 bases, there was a span of 7 bases. The sample holds one count of this clonotype. Sequencing input: blood. This sequence was found in a man aged 55 to 70 in good health. J is TRBJ2-3 and V is TRBV4-3, with D uncertain. CDR3 DNA: TGCGCCAGCAGCCAAGGAGAAGCCACAGATACGCAGTATTTT. Translated: CASSQGEATDTQYF.